These T cell receptor beta chains were read from a single sample in a study of T-cell reconstitution after alpha-beta-depleted transplantation in children. TCRdb ran MiXCR on the PCR reads and lists one entry per CDR3 protein. The data hold over 550,000 distinct CDR3 sequences, with over 9.5% observed a single time. Material: PBMCs from the stem cell graft donor, obtained from the stem cell graft. These receptors were collected from a human donor who donated a stem cell graft to a child with acute myeloid leukemia. Each CDR3 is given with its conserved first and last residue. The D gene is left open where the match is weak. Clone size is given for some rows only: seen once, a few or many times, or a class if the clone is expanded.

j_call,v_call,clone_size,d_call,cdr3_nt,cdr3_aa
TRBJ2-5,TRBV3-1,-,TRBD2,TGTGCCAGCAGCCAAGGGGACATCGCCGGACTAGCGGTGATCGGAGAGACCCAGTACTTC,CASSQGDIAGLAVIGETQYF
TRBJ2-7,TRBV29-1,many,TRBD2,TGCAGCGCAAACTCCGGGACTAGCGGGACCGAGCAGTACTTC,CSANSGTSGTEQYF
TRBJ2-2,TRBV5-1,few,-,TGCGCCAGCAGCGCGCCTCAGAACACCGGGGAGCTGTTTTTT,CASSAPQNTGELFF
TRBJ2-1,TRBV5-1,many,-,TGCGCCAGCAGCAAGGAGGGGGCCGTGGGGAATGAGCAGTTCTTC,CASSKEGAVGNEQFF
TRBJ2-7,TRBV7-2,few,-,TGTGCCAGCAGCTTAGCGCGTACAGGCCCACCCTACGGGCAGTACTTC,CASSLARTGPPYGQYF
TRBJ2-1,TRBV28,many,-,TGTGCCAGCAGTTTCTTCCAGGGGCCTAGCTCCTACAATGAGCAGTTCTTC,CASSFFQGPSSYNEQFF
TRBJ1-5,TRBV15,-,-,TGTGCCACCAGCAGACGTTTGTCGGGCAATCAGCCCCAGCATTTT,CATSRRLSGNQPQHF
TRBJ2-1,TRBV5-1,few,TRBD2,TGCGCCAGCGGAAAAGCGGGACCCCACAATGAGCAGTTCTTC,CASGKAGPHNEQFF
TRBJ2-7,TRBV7-6,many,-,TGTGCCAGCAGCTTTACTCAGGGTGGCGAGCAGTACTTC,CASSFTQGGEQYF
TRBJ1-3,TRBV6-2/TRBV6-3,many,-,TGTGCCAGCAGCCGGGCCTTATCGGAGAACACCATATATTTT,CASSRALSENTIYF
TRBJ2-1,TRBV29-1,many,TRBD2,TGCAGCGTTGCGAGGACTAGCGGGAGGTACAATGAGCAGTTCTTC,CSVARTSGRYNEQFF
TRBJ2-1,TRBV20-1,few,TRBD2,TGCAGTGCTAGAGATCCTAGCGGAGCTAATGAGCAGTTCTTC,CSARDPSGANEQFF
TRBJ2-5,TRBV6-6,few,-,TGTGCCAGCACGGGACAAACCCAAGAGACCCAGTACTTC,CASTGQTQETQYF
TRBJ2-5,TRBV5-1,few,TRBD1,TGCGCCAGCAGTTACAACTCCGGGACAGGGCAAGAGACCCAGTACTTC,CASSYNSGTGQETQYF
TRBJ1-1,TRBV20-1,few,-,TGCAGTGCACAGGGCCGAGGGACTGAAGCTTTCTTT,CSAQGRGTEAFF
TRBJ2-3,TRBV29-1,many,-,TGCAGCGTTGGCGACAGAATCACAGATACGCAGTATTTT,CSVGDRITDTQYF
TRBJ2-4,TRBV7-2,-,TRBD2,TGTGCCAGCAGCAGCGCCGGGACTAGCGCGGCCAAAAACATTCAGTACTTC,CASSSAGTSAAKNIQYF
TRBJ1-6,TRBV6-5,many,-,TGTGCCAGCAGCTTGACCGGGAGTGGGGATTCACCCCTCCACTTT,CASSLTGSGDSPLHF
TRBJ1-3,TRBV7-8,many,-,TGTGCCAGCAGCCCACGCTCTGGAAACACCATATATTTT,CASSPRSGNTIYF
TRBJ1-1,TRBV7-9,many,-,TGTGCCAGCAGCCGACGTGGGGGCGTGACTGAAGCTTTCTTT,CASSRRGGVTEAFF
TRBJ2-3,TRBV7-9,many,TRBD1,TGTGCCAGCAGCGACAGGGGCCCAGATACGCAGTATTTT,CASSDRGPDTQYF
TRBJ1-6,TRBV3-1,-,TRBD1,TGTGCCAGCAGCCCAACAGACAGGGGGATTAGACCCCTCCACTTT,CASSPTDRGIRPLHF
TRBJ1-1,TRBV27,few,-,TGTGCCTCCGCGAGGGGCTGGAACACTGAAGCTTTCTTT,CASARGWNTEAFF
TRBJ2-5,TRBV13,few,TRBD2,TGTGCCAGCAGCTTATCAGCGGGAGGGCCGTGGGAGACCCAGTACTTC,CASSLSAGGPWETQYF
TRBJ1-1,TRBV4-2,few,TRBD1,TGTGCCAGCAGCCAATACAGGGGAGGCACTGAAGCTTTCTTT,CASSQYRGGTEAFF
TRBJ2-1,TRBV5-5,-,-,TGTGCCAGCAGTGTCCAGGTTGGTGACTACAATGAGCAGTTCTTC,CASSVQVGDYNEQFF
TRBJ2-1,TRBV4-3,few,TRBD2,TGCGCCAGCAGAGCCGGACTAGAGCCGTACAATGAGCAGTTCTTC,CASRAGLEPYNEQFF
TRBJ1-1,TRBV7-9,-,TRBD1,TGTGCCAGCAGCGCAGGGACAGGGGGCGGAACTGAAGCTTTCTTT,CASSAGTGGGTEAFF
TRBJ2-5,TRBV5-1,many,TRBD1,TGCGCCAGCAGCTCGGGGACAGGGGGCGTCGTAGAGACCCAGTACTTC,CASSSGTGGVVETQYF
TRBJ2-1,TRBV29-1,few,-,TGCAGTGGTGGAAGAGGCAATGAGCAGTTCTTC,CSGGRGNEQFF
TRBJ2-1,TRBV14,-,-,TGTGCCAGCAGGCCTGTTGGCGGGACTGGCAATGAGCAGTTCTTC,CASRPVGGTGNEQFF
TRBJ2-3,TRBV28,-,TRBD2,TGTGCCAGCTCCACGGGAGGCCTCCTGGGAGATACGCAGTATTTT,CASSTGGLLGDTQYF
TRBJ2-1,TRBV20-1,few,-,TGCAGTGCCGTGGGCCAGGTGGGGAATGAGCAGTTCTTC,CSAVGQVGNEQFF
TRBJ2-5,TRBV20-1,few,-,TGCAGTGCTAGAATTACGGGAGAAGAGACCCAGTACTTC,CSARITGEETQYF
TRBJ2-1,TRBV19,-,-,TGTGCCAGTAGTATCCGGCAGGGTGGGAAGAATGAGCAGTTCTTC,CASSIRQGGKNEQFF
TRBJ2-3,TRBV9,many,TRBD2,TGTGCCAGCAGCCTCCGAACTAGCGGGAGAATAGATACGCAGTATTTT,CASSLRTSGRIDTQYF
TRBJ1-1,TRBV10-2,few,TRBD1,TGCGCCAGCAGTGACCCTGACAGGGTAAGGAACACTGAAGCTTTCTTT,CASSDPDRVRNTEAFF
TRBJ2-5,TRBV12-3/TRBV12-4,few,TRBD2,TGTGCCAGCAGTCCATATTCCGGGACTAGCGCGCAAGAGACCCAGTACTTC,CASSPYSGTSAQETQYF
TRBJ2-3,TRBV5-1,many,TRBD2,TGCGCCAGCAGCGGAAGCGGGAGGATGACAGATACGCAGTATTTT,CASSGSGRMTDTQYF
TRBJ1-1,TRBV6-5,-,-,TGTGCCAGCGGGGGACTGACCGTTAGTACTGAAGCTTTCTTT,CASGGLTVSTEAFF
TRBJ2-1,TRBV9,-,TRBD2,TGTGCCAGCAGCGTAACTAGCGGGAGCCACAATGAGCAGTTCTTC,CASSVTSGSHNEQFF
TRBJ2-5,TRBV20-1,-,TRBD2,TGCAGTGCTCTAGCGGATCAAGAGACCCAGTACTTC,CSALADQETQYF
TRBJ2-2,TRBV15,many,-,TGTGCCACCAGCAGAGGCGGAGCCGGGGAGCTGTTTTTT,CATSRGGAGELFF
TRBJ2-2,TRBV6-2/TRBV6-3,few,-,TGTGCCAGCAGTTATGTGGGACAGAACACCGGGGAGCTGTTTTTT,CASSYVGQNTGELFF
TRBJ2-1,TRBV11-1,once,TRBD2,TGTGCCAGCAGCCCTCCCGTAGCGGGAGTGAGTAATGAGCAGTTCTTC,CASSPPVAGVSNEQFF
TRBJ2-2,TRBV5-6,many,-,TGTGCCAGCAGCCCCCGAAGGACGGTGAACACCGGGGAGCTGTTTTTT,CASSPRRTVNTGELFF
TRBJ2-7,TRBV18,few,-,TGTGCCAGCTCACCTGCCGCGGGCTACGAGCAGTACTTC,CASSPAAGYEQYF
TRBJ1-4,TRBV12-3/TRBV12-4,many,-,TGTGCCAGCAGTTTATCAGAGAAACTGTTTTTT,CASSLSEKLFF
TRBJ2-3,TRBV20-1,many,TRBD2,TGCAGTGCTCCCGTTCGAAATAGCGGGAGTGTAGATACGCAGTATTTT,CSAPVRNSGSVDTQYF
TRBJ1-1,TRBV7-9,few,-,TGTGCCAGCAGCAATAAAACAGGTTTGAACACTGAAGCTTTCTTT,CASSNKTGLNTEAFF
TRBJ2-2,TRBV12-3/TRBV12-4,few,-,TGTGCCAGCAGTGTCGGGCTCTACACCGGGGAGCTGTTTTTT,CASSVGLYTGELFF
TRBJ1-1,TRBV7-2,many,-,TGTGCCAGCAGCTTGGGGAAGACACATACTGAAGCTTTCTTT,CASSLGKTHTEAFF
TRBJ2-3,TRBV7-2,few,-,TGTGCCAGCAGCTTAGGACTACTTCAGTATTTT,CASSLGLLQYF